This T cell receptor beta chain was sequenced for a study of PD-L1 blockade in urothelial cancer. General study points: Larger 3-week expansion of tumor-associated blood clones was seen in durable-benefit patients.

The CDR3 runs 15 residues. The germline V and J ends were trimmed by 0 bases and 7 bases, with 16 bases remaining between them. CDR1 is LNHNV and CDR2 is YYDKDF in the germline V gene (reference sequence). Time point reported: peripheral blood 6 weeks after treatment start. The method was immunoSEQ multiplex PCR; TCRdb's version includes in-frame clones alone and lacks a portion of them. The sample shows tens of thousands of clones, approximately 85% of them seen only once. Remarks on this clone: Its antigen remains unidentified.

The gene calls are TRBV15 and TRBJ2-7, with D possibly being TRBD1 (6 bases). This clonotype originated in a man between 70 and 80 years old with urothelial cancer. The starting material was PBMCs, obtained around atezolizumab (anti-PD-L1) treatment. CDR3 protein: CATSREGTPVPEQYF. For the CDR3, the DNA is TGTGCCACCAGCAGAGAGGGGACACCGGTACCGGAGCAGTACTTC. Full variable domain (missing parts from reference TRBV15 and TRBJ2-7): DAMVIQNPRYQVTQFGKPVTLSCSQTLNHNVMYWYQQKSSQAPKLLFHYYDKDFNNEADTPDNFQSRRPNTSFCFLDIRSPGLGDTAMYLCATSREGTPVPEQYFGPGTRLTVT.